One T cell receptor (beta chain) is described in this entry. Its antigen is unidentified. At one end, the junction sequence differs from germline, possibly due to a read error. The CDR3 goes on 3 residues after the read ends, and that part is filled in from the germline J gene. The record originates from a study of T cell clonality in common variable immunodeficiency. The table came from immunoSEQ multiplex PCR; TCRdb's copy has only in-frame clones and leaves some out. The sample yields 35,000 to 50,000 clones, without any singletons. This CDR3 is built from 13 residues. Germline assignment: CDR1 SGHAT and CDR2 FQNNGV. Study-level results: In common variable immunodeficiency, TCR beta chains reportedly carried fewer deletions and N-nucleotide insertions.

Sequencing was carried out using peripheral blood mononuclear cells. The genes are TRBV11-2 and TRBJ2-3; 7 bases match TRBD1. The TCR comes from a person aged 18-70 years in good health. The CDR3 reads CPSSVGQQETQYF. The covered CDR3 bases are TGTCCCAGCAGCGTGGGACAGCAAGAGACG.